This T cell receptor beta chain emerged from a study of blood T cell repertoires in COVID-19. Whole-study context: Researchers got acute and convalescent COVID-19 samples from the United States, Italy and Spain.

This clone was counted once. The V gene lost 6 bases and the J gene lost 2 bases, with 14 bases spanning the gap. This CDR3 contains 15 residues. Germline lookup yields CDR1 MDHEN and CDR2 SYDVKM. Method: immunoSEQ multiplex PCR; TCRdb's copy keeps in-frame clones and lacks some. The data hold roughly 100,000 clones, with roughly 92% observed a single time. Sequenced sample: peripheral blood. This chain connects TRBV28 to TRBJ2-1; D is perhaps TRBD2 (6 bases). The receptor was isolated from a man aged 50 to 60 with active COVID-19. The CDR3, as DNA: TGTGCCAGCAGCCTCACTAGCCCGGCCTACAATGAGCAGTTCTTC. Its protein product is CASSLTSPAYNEQFF.